The T cell receptor (beta chain) under discussion was sequenced for a study of human T cells and chemical hapten exposure. About the research overall: Once 0.01% DPC had been applied to the upper back by patch test, readings were taken at 6 days. Overall study results and limits: PT1 expanded TCR counts and patch test score correlated positively. Donor immune responses may differ from healthy people's, since all donors had alopecia.

The CDR3 sequence is 14 residues long. The ends were cut back, 7 bases at V and 1 base at J, with 11 bases in the middle. CDR1 and CDR2 (germline): MNHEY, SVGEGT. With respect to this clonotype: The antigen remains unidentified.

Described time point: pre-sensitization, week 0. The treatment was: therapeutic diphenylcyclopropenone sensitization with weekly scalp DPC. TCRdb used MiXCR to reprocess the RACE reads, holding one entry per CDR3 protein. The sample lists about 260,000 distinct CDR3 sequences, over 8% occurring once. The starting material was whole blood, obtained in connection with sensitization to the hapten diphenylcyclopropenone (DPC). This clonotype originated in a woman aged 40 to 49 with alopecia areata. Some clones in this sample may be carry-over from other donors' samples. The chain is built from TRBV6-2 or TRBV6-3 and TRBJ2-1; unclear D gene. CDR3 sequence: CASKRVTSYNEQFF. DNA for the CDR3: TGTGCCAGCAAAAGGGTTACTTCCTACAATGAGCAGTTCTTC.